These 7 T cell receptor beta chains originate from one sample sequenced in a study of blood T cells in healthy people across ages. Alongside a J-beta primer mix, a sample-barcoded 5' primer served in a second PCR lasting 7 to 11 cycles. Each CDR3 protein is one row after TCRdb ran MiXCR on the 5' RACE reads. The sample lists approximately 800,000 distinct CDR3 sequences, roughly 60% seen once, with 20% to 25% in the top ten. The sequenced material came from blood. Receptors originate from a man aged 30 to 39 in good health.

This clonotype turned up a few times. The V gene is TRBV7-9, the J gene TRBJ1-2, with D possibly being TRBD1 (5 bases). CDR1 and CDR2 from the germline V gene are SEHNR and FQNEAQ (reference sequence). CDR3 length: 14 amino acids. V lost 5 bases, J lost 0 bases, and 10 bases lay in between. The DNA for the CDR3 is TGTGCCAGCAGCCAGGGTACGGCTAACTATGGCTACACCTTC. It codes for CASSQGTANYGYTF.

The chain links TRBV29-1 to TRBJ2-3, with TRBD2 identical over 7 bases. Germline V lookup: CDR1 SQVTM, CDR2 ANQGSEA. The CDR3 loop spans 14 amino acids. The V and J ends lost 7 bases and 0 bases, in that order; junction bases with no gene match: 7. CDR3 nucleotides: TGCAGCGCCGTGGGAGGGGCGAGCACAGATACGCAGTATTTT. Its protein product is CSAVGGASTDTQYF.

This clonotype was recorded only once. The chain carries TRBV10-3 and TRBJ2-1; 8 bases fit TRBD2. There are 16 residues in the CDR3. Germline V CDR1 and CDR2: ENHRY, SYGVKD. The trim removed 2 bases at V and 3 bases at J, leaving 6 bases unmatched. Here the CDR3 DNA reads TGTGCCATCAGTGAGATCGTGCGGGAGGACTACAATGAGCAGTTCTTC. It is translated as CAISEIVREDYNEQFF.

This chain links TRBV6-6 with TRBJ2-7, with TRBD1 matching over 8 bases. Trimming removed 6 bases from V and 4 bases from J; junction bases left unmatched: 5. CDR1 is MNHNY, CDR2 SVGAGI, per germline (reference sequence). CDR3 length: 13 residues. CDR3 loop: CASRKDRAYEQYF. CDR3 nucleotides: TGTGCCAGCAGAAAGGACAGGGCGTACGAGCAGTACTTC.

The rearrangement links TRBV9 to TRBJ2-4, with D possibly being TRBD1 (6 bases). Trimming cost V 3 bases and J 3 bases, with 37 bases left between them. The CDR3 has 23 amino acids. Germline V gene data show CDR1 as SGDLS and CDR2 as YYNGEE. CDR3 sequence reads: CASSAPPRDTSPPWGQFKNIQYF. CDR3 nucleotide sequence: TGTGCCAGCAGCGCACCACCAAGGGACACCTCCCCGCCTTGGGGTCAATTCAAAAACATTCAGTACTTC.

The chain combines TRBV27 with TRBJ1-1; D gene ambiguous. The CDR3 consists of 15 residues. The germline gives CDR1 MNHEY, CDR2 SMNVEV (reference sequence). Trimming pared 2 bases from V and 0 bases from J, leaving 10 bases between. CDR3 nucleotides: TGTGCCAGCAGTTTAGATCGCGTACTGAACACTGAAGCTTTCTTT. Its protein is CASSLDRVLNTEAFF.

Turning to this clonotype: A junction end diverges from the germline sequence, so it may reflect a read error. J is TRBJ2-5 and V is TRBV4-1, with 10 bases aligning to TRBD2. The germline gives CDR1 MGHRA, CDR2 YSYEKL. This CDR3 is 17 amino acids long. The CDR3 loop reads CASSQEASGSESDEQSF. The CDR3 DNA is TGCGCCAGCAGCCAAGAAGCTAGCGGGAGCGAATCGGATGAGCAGTCCTTC.